These T cell receptor beta chains were read from a single sample in a study of CD8 T cells in ankylosing spondylitis. TCRdb redid the calling of the 5' RACE reads with MiXCR, one entry per CDR3 protein. The sample shows around 230,000 distinct CDR3 sequences, 8% to 10% of them seen only once. Sample: blood, either unsorted or a sorted T cell fraction (not recorded which). Receptors originate from a female donor with ankylosing spondylitis or in good health (not recorded which). Each CDR3 is given with its conserved first and last residue. The D gene is left open where the match is weak.

V gene: TRBV7-2; D gene: .; J gene: TRBJ1-2; CDR3 protein: CASSLGEDGYGYTF
V gene: TRBV20-1; D gene: TRBD2; J gene: TRBJ2-1; CDR3 protein: CSARGGTSGRGNEQFF
V gene: TRBV20-1; D gene: .; J gene: TRBJ2-7; CDR3 protein: CSAYQLVTTYEQYF
V gene: TRBV11-2; D gene: .; J gene: TRBJ1-5; CDR3 protein: CASSLDRGGNQPQHF
V gene: TRBV12-3/TRBV12-4; D gene: .; J gene: TRBJ2-3; CDR3 protein: CASRLLGADTQYF
V gene: TRBV7-9; D gene: TRBD2; J gene: TRBJ2-1; CDR3 protein: CASSLPSGSSPYNEQFF
V gene: TRBV14; D gene: .; J gene: TRBJ2-3; CDR3 protein: CASSHYTDTQYF
V gene: TRBV7-9; D gene: TRBD2; J gene: TRBJ2-5; CDR3 protein: CASSLLRLAEETQYF
V gene: TRBV29-1; D gene: .; J gene: TRBJ2-3; CDR3 protein: CSVDIPHTDTQYF
V gene: TRBV5-1; D gene: .; J gene: TRBJ2-7; CDR3 protein: CASISQGGLKGEQYF
V gene: TRBV11-2; D gene: TRBD1; J gene: TRBJ1-1; CDR3 protein: CASSRDRVYTNTEAFF
V gene: TRBV4-2; D gene: TRBD2; J gene: TRBJ2-1; CDR3 protein: CASSQGTLAGEKYNEQFF
V gene: TRBV6-6; D gene: TRBD2; J gene: TRBJ2-7; CDR3 protein: CASSYGRGYEQYF
V gene: TRBV6-2/TRBV6-3; D gene: .; J gene: TRBJ2-2; CDR3 protein: CVSRRGSDTGELFF
V gene: TRBV20-1; D gene: .; J gene: TRBJ2-7; CDR3 protein: CSASDRLYEQYF
V gene: TRBV9; D gene: .; J gene: TRBJ2-7; CDR3 protein: CASSDRDYEQYF
V gene: TRBV7-2; D gene: TRBD1; J gene: TRBJ1-1; CDR3 protein: CASSLSGTANTEAFF
V gene: TRBV28; D gene: .; J gene: TRBJ2-7; CDR3 protein: CASSTPIVGHPRSYEQYF
V gene: TRBV20-1; D gene: TRBD1; J gene: TRBJ1-6; CDR3 protein: CSAMTGGYNSPLHF
V gene: TRBV4-1; D gene: TRBD1; J gene: TRBJ2-2; CDR3 protein: CASSQDEGAANTGELFF
V gene: TRBV5-1; D gene: .; J gene: TRBJ2-3; CDR3 protein: CASSFEGGYTDTQYF
V gene: TRBV12-3/TRBV12-4; D gene: TRBD2; J gene: TRBJ2-7; CDR3 protein: CASSFRSGSGEQYF
V gene: TRBV6-6; D gene: .; J gene: TRBJ1-4; CDR3 protein: CASSSTRETNEKLFF
V gene: TRBV7-9; D gene: .; J gene: TRBJ1-3; CDR3 protein: CASSLPGTGNTIYF
V gene: TRBV7-2; D gene: TRBD2; J gene: TRBJ2-2; CDR3 protein: CASSFGGRDNGELFF
V gene: TRBV11-2; D gene: TRBD2; J gene: TRBJ2-7; CDR3 protein: CASTGLAYEQYF
V gene: TRBV4-3; D gene: .; J gene: TRBJ2-7; CDR3 protein: CASSPLDQPYEQYF
V gene: TRBV9; D gene: TRBD1; J gene: TRBJ2-2; CDR3 protein: CASSGTGGRVGELFF
V gene: TRBV12-3/TRBV12-4; D gene: .; J gene: TRBJ1-5; CDR3 protein: CASSRAILSNQPQHF
V gene: TRBV5-1; D gene: .; J gene: TRBJ2-1; CDR3 protein: CASRPSLENEQFF
V gene: TRBV7-9; D gene: .; J gene: TRBJ2-1; CDR3 protein: CASSLDLGIYNEQFF
V gene: TRBV12-3/TRBV12-4; D gene: .; J gene: TRBJ2-2; CDR3 protein: CASSLDRPNTGELFF
V gene: TRBV6-2/TRBV6-3; D gene: TRBD2; J gene: TRBJ2-5; CDR3 protein: CASSYGLAGSETQYF
V gene: TRBV6-5; D gene: .; J gene: TRBJ2-7; CDR3 protein: CASSYLPGPAAYEQYF
V gene: TRBV5-1; D gene: TRBD2; J gene: TRBJ2-1; CDR3 protein: CASSLASGAGVLEQFF
V gene: TRBV7-8; D gene: TRBD2; J gene: TRBJ2-3; CDR3 protein: CASSLESLAATDTQYF
V gene: TRBV7-9; D gene: TRBD1; J gene: TRBJ2-7; CDR3 protein: CASSLIQGAYEQYF
V gene: TRBV6-5; D gene: .; J gene: TRBJ2-1; CDR3 protein: CASSYQQARTYNEQFF
V gene: TRBV3-1; D gene: .; J gene: TRBJ1-1; CDR3 protein: CASSQGFGGTEAFF
V gene: TRBV5-1; D gene: .; J gene: TRBJ2-1; CDR3 protein: CASSPGPSAEQFF